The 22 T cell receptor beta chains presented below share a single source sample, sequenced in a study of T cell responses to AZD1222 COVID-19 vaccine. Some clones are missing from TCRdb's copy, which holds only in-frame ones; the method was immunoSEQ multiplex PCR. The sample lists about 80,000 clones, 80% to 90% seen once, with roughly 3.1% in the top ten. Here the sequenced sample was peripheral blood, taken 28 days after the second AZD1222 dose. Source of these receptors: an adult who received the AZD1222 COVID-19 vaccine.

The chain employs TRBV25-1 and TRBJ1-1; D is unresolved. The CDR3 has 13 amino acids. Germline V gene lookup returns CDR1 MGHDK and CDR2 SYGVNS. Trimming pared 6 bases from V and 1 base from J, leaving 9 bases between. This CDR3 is CASSTSGNTEAFF. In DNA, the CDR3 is TGTGCCAGCAGCACCTCGGGGAACACTGAAGCTTTCTTT.

Written as DNA, the CDR3 is TGTGCCAGCAGTGACAGCTCCTATAATTCACCCCTCCACTTT. This codes for CASSDSSYNSPLHF. The gene calls are TRBV6-4 and TRBJ1-6; D unresolved. The germline V gene encodes CDR1 MRHNA and CDR2 SNTAGT. The germline V and J ends were trimmed by 2 bases and 0 bases, with 2 bases remaining between them. CDR3 length equals 14 residues.

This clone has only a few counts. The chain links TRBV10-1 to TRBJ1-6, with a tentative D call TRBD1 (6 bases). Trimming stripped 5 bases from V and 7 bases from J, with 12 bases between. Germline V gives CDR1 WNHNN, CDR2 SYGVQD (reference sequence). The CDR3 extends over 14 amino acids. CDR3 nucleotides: TGCGCCAGCAGTCCGGGACACACCAATTCACCCCTCCACTTT. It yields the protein CASSPGHTNSPLHF.

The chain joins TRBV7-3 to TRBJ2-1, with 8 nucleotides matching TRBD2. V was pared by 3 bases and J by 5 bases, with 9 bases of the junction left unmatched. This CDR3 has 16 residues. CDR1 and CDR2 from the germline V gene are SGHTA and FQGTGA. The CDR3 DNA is TGTGCCAGCAGCTTTGCCGTAGCGGGAACGAACAATGAGCAGTTCTTC. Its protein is CASSFAVAGTNNEQFF.

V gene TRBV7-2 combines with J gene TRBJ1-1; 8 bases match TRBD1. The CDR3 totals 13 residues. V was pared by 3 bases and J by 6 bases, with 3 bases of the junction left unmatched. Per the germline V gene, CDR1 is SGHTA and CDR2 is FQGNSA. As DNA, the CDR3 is TGTGCCAGCAGCTTCAGGGGGCGGGCTGAAGCTTTCTTT. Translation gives CASSFRGRAEAFF.

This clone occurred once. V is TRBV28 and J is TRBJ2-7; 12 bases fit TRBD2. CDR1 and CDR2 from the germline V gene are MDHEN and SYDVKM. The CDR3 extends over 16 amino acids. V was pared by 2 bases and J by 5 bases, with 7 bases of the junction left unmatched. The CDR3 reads CASSLNLAGGRHEQYF. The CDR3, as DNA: TGTGCCAGCAGTTTAAACCTAGCGGGAGGGAGACACGAGCAGTACTTC.

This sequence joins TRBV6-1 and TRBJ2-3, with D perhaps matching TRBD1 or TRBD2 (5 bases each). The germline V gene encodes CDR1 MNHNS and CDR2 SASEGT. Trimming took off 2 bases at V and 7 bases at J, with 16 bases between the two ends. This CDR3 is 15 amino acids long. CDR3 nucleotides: TGTGCCAGCAGTGAATATGCAGGGACGCCGAATACGCAGTATTTT. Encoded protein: CASSEYAGTPNTQYF.

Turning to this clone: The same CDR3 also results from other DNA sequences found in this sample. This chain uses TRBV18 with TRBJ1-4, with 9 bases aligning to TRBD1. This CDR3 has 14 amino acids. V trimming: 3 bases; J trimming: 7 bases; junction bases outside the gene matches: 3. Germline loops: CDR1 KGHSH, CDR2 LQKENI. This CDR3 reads CASSPGTGREKLFF. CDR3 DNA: TGTGCCAGCTCACCCGGGACAGGGCGTGAAAAACTGTTTTTT.

The CDR3 region is CASTLKQGVDQPQHF. In DNA form, the CDR3 reads TGTGCCAGCACGTTAAAGCAGGGGGTTGATCAGCCCCAGCATTTT. The chain couples TRBV18 to TRBJ1-5, with 7 bases lining up with TRBD1. The CDR3 has 15 amino acids. Per germline, CDR1 KGHSH and CDR2 LQKENI. J gave up 5 bases and V 8 bases, and 12 bases lay outside the gene matches.

As DNA, the CDR3 is TGTGCCAGCAGCTTGCACGGACAGGGGATGTATGGCTACACCTTC. Protein sequence: CASSLHGQGMYGYTF. The chain has TRBV5-6 and TRBJ1-2; 9 bases line up with TRBD1. The CDR3 contains 15 residues. J gave up 5 bases and V 1 base, and 6 bases lay outside the gene matches. Germline CDR1 is SGHDT and CDR2 is YYEEEE.

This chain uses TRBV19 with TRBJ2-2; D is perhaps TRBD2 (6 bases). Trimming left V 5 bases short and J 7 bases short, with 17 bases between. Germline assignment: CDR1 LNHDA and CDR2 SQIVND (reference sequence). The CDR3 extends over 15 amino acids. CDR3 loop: CASSVVRDSYGELFF. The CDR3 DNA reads TGTGCCAGTAGTGTCGTCCGGGACTCGTACGGGGAGCTGTTTTTT.

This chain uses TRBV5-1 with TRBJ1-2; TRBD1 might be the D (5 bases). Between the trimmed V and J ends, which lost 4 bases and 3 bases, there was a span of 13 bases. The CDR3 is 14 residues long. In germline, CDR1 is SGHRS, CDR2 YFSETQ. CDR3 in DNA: TGCGCCAGCAGCCCATCGGGAGGGGACTATGGCTACACCTTC. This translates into CASSPSGGDYGYTF.

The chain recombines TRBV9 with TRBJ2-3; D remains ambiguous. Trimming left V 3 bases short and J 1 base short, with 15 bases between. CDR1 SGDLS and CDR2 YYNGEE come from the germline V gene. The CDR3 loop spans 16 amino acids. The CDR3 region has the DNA TGTGCCAGCAGCGCCAGAGGTGTCGTGGGCACAGATACGCAGTATTTT. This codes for CASSARGVVGTDTQYF.

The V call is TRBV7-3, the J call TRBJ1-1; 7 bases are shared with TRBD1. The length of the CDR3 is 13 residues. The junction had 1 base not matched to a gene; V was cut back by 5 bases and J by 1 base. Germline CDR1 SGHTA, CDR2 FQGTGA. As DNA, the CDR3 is TGTGCCAGCAGCGGACAGGCGAACACTGAAGCTTTCTTT. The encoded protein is CASSGQANTEAFF. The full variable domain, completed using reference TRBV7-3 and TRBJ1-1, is GAGVSQTPSNKVTEKGKYVELRCDPISGHTALYWYRQSLGQGPEFLIYFQGTGAADDSGLPNDRFFAVRPEGSVSTLKIQRTERGDSAVYLCASSGQANTEAFFGQGTRLTVV.

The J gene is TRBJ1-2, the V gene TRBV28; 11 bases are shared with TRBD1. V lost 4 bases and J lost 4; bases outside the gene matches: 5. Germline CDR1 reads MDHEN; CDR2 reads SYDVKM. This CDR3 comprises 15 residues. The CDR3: CASSSGQGAAYGYTF. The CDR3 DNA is TGTGCCAGCAGTTCCGGACAGGGGGCGGCCTATGGCTACACCTTC.

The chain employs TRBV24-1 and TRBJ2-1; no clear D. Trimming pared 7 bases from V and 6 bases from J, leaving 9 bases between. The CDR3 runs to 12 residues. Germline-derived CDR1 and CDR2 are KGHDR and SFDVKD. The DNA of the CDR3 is TGTGCCACCAGAGGTGGACGCAATGAGCAGTTCTTC. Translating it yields CATRGGRNEQFF.

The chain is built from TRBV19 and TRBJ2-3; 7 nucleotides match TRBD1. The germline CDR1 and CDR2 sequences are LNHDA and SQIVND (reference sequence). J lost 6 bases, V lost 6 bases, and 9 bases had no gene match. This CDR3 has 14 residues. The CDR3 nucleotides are TGTGCCAGTAGGAGGGACAGTTCTGGGGATACGCAGTATTTT. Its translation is CASRRDSSGDTQYF.

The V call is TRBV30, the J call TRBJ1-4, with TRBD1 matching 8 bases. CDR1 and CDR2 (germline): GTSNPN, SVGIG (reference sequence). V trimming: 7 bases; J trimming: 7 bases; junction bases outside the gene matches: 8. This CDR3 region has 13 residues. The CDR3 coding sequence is TGTGCCTACTCGGGACAGGTGCGTGAAAAACTGTTTTTT. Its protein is CAYSGQVREKLFF.

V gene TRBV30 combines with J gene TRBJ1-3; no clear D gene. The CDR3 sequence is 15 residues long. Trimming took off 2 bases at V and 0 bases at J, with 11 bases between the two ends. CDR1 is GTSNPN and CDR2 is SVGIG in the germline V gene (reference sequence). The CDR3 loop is CAWSIFQPSGNTIYF. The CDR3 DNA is TGTGCCTGGAGTATCTTTCAACCCTCTGGAAACACCATATATTTT.

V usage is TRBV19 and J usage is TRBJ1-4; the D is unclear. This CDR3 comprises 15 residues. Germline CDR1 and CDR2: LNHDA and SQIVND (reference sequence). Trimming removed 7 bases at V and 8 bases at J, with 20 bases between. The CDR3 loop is CASTLRGGETEKLFF. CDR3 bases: TGTGCCAGTACCCTCCGGGGAGGCGAAACCGAAAAACTGTTTTTT.

As DNA, the CDR3 is TGTGCCAGCAGAGAGGGGGCGAGGGACACTGAAGCTTTCTTT. The encoded protein is CASREGARDTEAFF. The J gene is TRBJ1-1, the V gene TRBV6-5; 7 bases map to TRBD1. CDR1 and CDR2 (germline): MNHEY, SVGAGI. After removal of 6 bases from V and 3 bases from J, the junction contained 7 bases not matched to a gene. This CDR3 contains 14 residues.

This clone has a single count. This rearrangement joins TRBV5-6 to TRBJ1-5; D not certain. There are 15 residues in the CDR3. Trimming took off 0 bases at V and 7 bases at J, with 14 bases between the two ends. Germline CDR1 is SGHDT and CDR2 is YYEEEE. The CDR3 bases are TGTGCCAGCAGCTTGGAGCCGGGTTCGGACCAGCCCCAGCATTTT. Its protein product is CASSLEPGSDQPQHF.